Sequencing of this T cell receptor beta chain was carried out in a study of blood T cell repertoires in COVID-19. Study-wide background: Sources were T cells, B-cell-depleted T cells, or PBMCs; the material itself was cDNA or gDNA.

TCRdb's table, derived via immunoSEQ multiplex PCR, lists solely in-frame clones and lacks some. The data contain around 45,000 clones, about 87% of them singletons. Between the trimmed V and J ends, which lost 8 bases and 4 bases, there was a span of 12 bases. Germline V gives CDR1 MNHEY, CDR2 SVGAGI. This CDR3 is 13 amino acids long. This clone was seen just once. The sequencing sample was made of peripheral blood. This TCR was sampled from a man at least 80 years old with acute or convalescent COVID-19. J is TRBJ1-5 and V is TRBV6-5; D ambiguous. CDR3 in amino acids: CASSKGGNQPQHF. The CDR3 DNA reads as TGTGCCAGCTCTAAAGGAGGGAATCAGCCCCAGCATTTT.